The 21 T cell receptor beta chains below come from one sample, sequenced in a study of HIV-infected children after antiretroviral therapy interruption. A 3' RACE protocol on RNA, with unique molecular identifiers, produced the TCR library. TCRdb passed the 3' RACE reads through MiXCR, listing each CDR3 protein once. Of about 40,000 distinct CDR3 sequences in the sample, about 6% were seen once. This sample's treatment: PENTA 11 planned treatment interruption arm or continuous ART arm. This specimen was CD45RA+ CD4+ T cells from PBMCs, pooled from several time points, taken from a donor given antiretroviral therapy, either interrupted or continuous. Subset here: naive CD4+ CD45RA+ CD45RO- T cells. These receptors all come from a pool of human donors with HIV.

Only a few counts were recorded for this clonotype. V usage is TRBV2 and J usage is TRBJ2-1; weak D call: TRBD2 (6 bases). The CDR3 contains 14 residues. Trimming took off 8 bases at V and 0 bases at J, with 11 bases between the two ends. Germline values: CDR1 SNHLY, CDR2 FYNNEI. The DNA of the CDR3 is TGTGCCAGCGATGCGGGGTACTCCTACAATGAGCAGTTCTTC. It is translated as CASDAGYSYNEQFF. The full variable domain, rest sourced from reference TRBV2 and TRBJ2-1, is EPEVTQTPSHQVTQMGQEVILRCVPISNHLYFYWYRQILGQKVEFLVSFYNNEISEKSEIFDDQFSVERPDGSNFTLKIRSTKLEDSAMYFCASDAGYSYNEQFFGPGTRLTVL.

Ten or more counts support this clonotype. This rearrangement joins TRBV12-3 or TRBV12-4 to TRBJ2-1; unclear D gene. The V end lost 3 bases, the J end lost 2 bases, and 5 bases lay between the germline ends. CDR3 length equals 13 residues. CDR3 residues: CASSFEPYNEQFF. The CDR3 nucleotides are TGTGCCAGCAGTTTTGAACCCTACAATGAGCAGTTCTTC.

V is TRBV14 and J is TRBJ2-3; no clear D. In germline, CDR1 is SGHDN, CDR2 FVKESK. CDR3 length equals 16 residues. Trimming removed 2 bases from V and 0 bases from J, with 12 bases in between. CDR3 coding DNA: TGTGCCAGCAGCCAACTCGCAGCGCCTAGCACAGATACGCAGTATTTT. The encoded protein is CASSQLAAPSTDTQYF.

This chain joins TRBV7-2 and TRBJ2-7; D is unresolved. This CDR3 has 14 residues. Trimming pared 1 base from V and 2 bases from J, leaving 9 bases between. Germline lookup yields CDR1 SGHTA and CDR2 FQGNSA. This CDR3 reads CASSLVTAPYEQYF. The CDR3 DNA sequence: TGTGCCAGCAGCTTAGTAACAGCGCCCTACGAGCAGTACTTC.

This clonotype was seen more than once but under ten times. The CDR3, as DNA: TGTGCCAGCAGCCAAGAAGGGGACTCCTACGAGCAGTACTTC. It specifies CASSQEGDSYEQYF. The chain combines TRBV3-1 with TRBJ2-7; maybe TRBD1 (5 bases). The CDR3 totals 14 residues. The germline V gene has CDR1 LGHDT and CDR2 YNNKEL (reference sequence). Trimming removed 0 bases from V and 0 bases from J, with 6 bases in between.

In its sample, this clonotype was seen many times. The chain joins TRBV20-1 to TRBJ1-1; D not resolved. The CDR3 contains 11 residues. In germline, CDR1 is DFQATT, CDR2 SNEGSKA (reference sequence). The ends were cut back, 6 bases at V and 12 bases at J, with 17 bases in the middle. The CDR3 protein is CSAGNSGSTFF. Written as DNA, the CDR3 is TGCAGTGCAGGAAACAGCGGATCGACTTTCTTT.

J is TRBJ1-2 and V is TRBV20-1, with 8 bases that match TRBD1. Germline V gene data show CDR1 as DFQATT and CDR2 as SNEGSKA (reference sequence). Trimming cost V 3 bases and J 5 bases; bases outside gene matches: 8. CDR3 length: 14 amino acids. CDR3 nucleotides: TGCAGTGCTAGTCAAGGACAGGGAAGATATGGCTACACCTTC. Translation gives CSASQGQGRYGYTF.

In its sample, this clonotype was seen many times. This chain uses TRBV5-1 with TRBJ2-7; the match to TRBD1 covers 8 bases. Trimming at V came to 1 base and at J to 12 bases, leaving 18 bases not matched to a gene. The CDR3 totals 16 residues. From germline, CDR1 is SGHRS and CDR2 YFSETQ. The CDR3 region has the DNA TGCGCCAGCAGCTTGTCTTCAGGGGGCGCGACCATACGGATGTACTTC. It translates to CASSLSSGGATIRMYF.

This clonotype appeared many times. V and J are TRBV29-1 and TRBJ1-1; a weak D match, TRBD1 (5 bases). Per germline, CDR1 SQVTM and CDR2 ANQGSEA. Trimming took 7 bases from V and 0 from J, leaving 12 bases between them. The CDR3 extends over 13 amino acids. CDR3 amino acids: CSAMGLMNTEAFF. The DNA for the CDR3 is TGCAGCGCCATGGGACTCATGAACACTGAAGCTTTCTTT.

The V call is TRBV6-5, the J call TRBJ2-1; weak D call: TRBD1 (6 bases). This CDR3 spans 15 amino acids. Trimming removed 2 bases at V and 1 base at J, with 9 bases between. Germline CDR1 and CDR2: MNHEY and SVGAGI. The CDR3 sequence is CASSYAGASYNEQFF. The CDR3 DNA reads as TGTGCCAGCAGTTACGCAGGGGCTTCCTACAATGAGCAGTTCTTC.

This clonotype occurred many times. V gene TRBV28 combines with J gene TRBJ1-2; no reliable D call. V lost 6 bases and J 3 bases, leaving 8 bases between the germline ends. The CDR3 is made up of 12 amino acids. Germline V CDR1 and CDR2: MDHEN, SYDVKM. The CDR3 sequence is CASSLSYYGYTF. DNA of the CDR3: TGTGCCAGCAGCCTCTCCTACTATGGCTACACCTTC.

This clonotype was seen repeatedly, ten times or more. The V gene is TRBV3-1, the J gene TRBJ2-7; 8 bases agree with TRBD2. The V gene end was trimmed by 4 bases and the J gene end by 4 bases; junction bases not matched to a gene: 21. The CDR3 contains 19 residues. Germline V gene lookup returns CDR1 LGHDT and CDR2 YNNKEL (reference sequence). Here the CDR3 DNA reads TGTGCCAGCAGCCCCCGCCCGGGAGCGGGAGAAATCATTAGATACGAGCAGTACTTC. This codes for CASSPRPGAGEIIRYEQYF.

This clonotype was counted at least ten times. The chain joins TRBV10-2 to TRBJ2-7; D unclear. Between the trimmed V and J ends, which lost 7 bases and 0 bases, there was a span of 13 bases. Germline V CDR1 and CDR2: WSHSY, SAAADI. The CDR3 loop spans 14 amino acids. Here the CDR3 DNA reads TGCGCCAGCAAAGTTCCAGGCGCCTCCTACGAGCAGTACTTC. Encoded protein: CASKVPGASYEQYF.

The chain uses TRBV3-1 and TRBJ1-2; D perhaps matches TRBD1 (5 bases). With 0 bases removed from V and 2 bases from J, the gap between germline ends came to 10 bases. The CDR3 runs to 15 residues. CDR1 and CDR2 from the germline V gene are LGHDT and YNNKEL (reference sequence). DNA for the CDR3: TGTGCCAGCAGCCAAGAGCGAGACAGAAACTATGGCTACACCTTC. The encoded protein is CASSQERDRNYGYTF.

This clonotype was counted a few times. This CDR3 is CASSRGANYGYTF. The CDR3 DNA is TGTGCCAGCAGCAGGGGAGCTAACTATGGCTACACCTTC. The rearrangement uses TRBV11-2 and TRBJ1-2; TRBD1 is a possible D gene (5 bases). The V end was cut by 5 bases, the J end by 0 bases, with 7 bases between. The CDR3 has 13 residues. Per germline, CDR1 SGHAT and CDR2 FQNNGV.

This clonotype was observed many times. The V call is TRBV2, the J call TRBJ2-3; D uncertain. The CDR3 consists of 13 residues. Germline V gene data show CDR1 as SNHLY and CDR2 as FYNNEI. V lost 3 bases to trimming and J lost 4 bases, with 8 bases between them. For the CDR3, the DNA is TGTGCCAGCAGTGACTCACGAGCAGATACGCAGTATTTT. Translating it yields CASSDSRADTQYF.

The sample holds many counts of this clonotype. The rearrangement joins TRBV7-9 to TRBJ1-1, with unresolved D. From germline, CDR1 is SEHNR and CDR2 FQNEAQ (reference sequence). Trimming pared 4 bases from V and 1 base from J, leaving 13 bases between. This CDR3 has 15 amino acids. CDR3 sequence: CASSSWTDTNTEAFF. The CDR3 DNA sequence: TGTGCCAGCAGCTCCTGGACCGACACGAACACTGAAGCTTTCTTT.

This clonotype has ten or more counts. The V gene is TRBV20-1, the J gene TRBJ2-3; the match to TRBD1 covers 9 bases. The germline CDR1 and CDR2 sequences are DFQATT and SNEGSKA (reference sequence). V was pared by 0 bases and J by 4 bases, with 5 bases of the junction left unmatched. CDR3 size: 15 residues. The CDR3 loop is CSAREMDRGSDTQYF. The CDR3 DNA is TGCAGTGCTAGAGAAATGGACAGGGGCTCAGATACGCAGTATTTT.

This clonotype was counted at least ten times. In nucleotides, the CDR3 is TGCGCCAGCAGCCAGGGTAGACAGGGTACGGGAAACACCATATATTTT. Protein: CASSQGRQGTGNTIYF. The chain links TRBV4-1 to TRBJ1-3; 7 nucleotides line up with TRBD1. The length of the CDR3 is 16 residues. Trimming took 3 bases from V and 4 from J; bases not matched to a gene: 9. Germline CDR1 reads MGHRA; CDR2 reads YSYEKL.

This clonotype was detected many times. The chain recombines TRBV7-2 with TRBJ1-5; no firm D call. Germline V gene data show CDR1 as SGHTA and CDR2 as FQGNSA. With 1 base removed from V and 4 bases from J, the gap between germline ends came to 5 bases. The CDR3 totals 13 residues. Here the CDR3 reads CASSLGLNQPQHF. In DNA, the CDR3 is TGTGCCAGCAGCTTAGGTCTTAATCAGCCCCAGCATTTT.

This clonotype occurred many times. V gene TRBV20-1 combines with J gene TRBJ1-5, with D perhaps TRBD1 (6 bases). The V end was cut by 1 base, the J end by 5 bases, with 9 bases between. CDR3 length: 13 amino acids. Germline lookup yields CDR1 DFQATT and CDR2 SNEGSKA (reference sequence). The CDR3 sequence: CSARAGVYQPQHF. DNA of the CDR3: TGCAGTGCTAGAGCAGGGGTTTATCAGCCCCAGCATTTT.